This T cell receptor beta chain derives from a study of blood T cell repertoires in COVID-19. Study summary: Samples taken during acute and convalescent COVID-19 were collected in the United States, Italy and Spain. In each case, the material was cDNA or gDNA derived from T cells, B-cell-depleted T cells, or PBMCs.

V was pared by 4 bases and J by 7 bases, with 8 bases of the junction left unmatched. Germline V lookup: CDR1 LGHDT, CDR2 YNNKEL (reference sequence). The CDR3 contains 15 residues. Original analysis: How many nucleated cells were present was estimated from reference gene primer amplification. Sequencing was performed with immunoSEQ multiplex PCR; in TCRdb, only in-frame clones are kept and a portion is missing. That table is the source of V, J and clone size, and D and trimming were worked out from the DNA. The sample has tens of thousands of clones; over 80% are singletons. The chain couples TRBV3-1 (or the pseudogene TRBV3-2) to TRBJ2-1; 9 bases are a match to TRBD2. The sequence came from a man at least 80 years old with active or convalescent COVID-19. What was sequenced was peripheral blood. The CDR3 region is CASSPPIAGVNEQFF. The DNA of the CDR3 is TGTGCCAGCAGCCCGCCGATAGCGGGAGTGAATGAGCAGTTCTTC.